Below, 20 T cell receptor beta chains from the same sample are listed, as sequenced in a study of cytomegalovirus exposure and HLA in healthy donors. This PCR relied on a set of 60 Vbeta primers and 13 Jbeta primers. Produced via immunoSEQ multiplex PCR; TCRdb's table is partial and in-frame only. This sample has some 130,000 clones, with approximately 80% found just once. Sequencing input: PBMCs. These receptors were taken from a man aged 25 to 40 in good health and CMV-seronegative.

The V and J genes are TRBV18 and TRBJ1-1; 8 nucleotides align to TRBD1. This CDR3 spans 15 amino acids. Looked up from germline, CDR1 is KGHSH and CDR2 is LQKENI. V was clipped by 4 bases and J by 0 bases; unmatched bases: 4. The CDR3 protein is CASSLGTGMNTEAFF. The CDR3 nucleotides are TGTGCCAGCTCACTGGGGACAGGAATGAACACTGAAGCTTTCTTT. The full variable domain, in which reference TRBV18 and TRBJ1-1 provide the parts outside the CDR3, is NAGVMQNPRHLVRRRGQEARLRCSPMKGHSHVYWYRQLPEEGLKFMVYLQKENIIDESGMPKERFSAEFPKEGPSILRIQQVVRGDSAAYFCASSLGTGMNTEAFFGQGTRLTVV.

This clone appeared once. V usage is TRBV28 and J usage is TRBJ2-6; 11 bases fit TRBD1. The CDR3 is 23 residues long. Germline V gene sequence: CDR1 MDHEN, CDR2 SYDVKM. V shed 1 base, J shed 0 bases, and the junction held 17 bases outside the gene matches. CDR3 sequence reads: CASSLYFSREGQGALSGANVLTF. The CDR3 DNA reads TGTGCCAGCAGTTTATATTTTAGTAGGGAAGGACAGGGGGCACTCTCTGGGGCCAACGTCCTGACTTTC.

The V gene is TRBV9, the J gene TRBJ1-3; TRBD1 matches 9 bases. CDR3 length: 14 amino acids. Germline CDR1 and CDR2: SGDLS and YYNGEE. The ends lost 3 bases at V and 8 bases at J; junction bases unmatched: 6. CDR3 amino acids: CASSATGGRDTIYF. CDR3 DNA: TGTGCCAGCAGCGCAACAGGGGGCAGAGACACCATATATTTT.

This clone has a handful of counts. J is TRBJ1-1 and V is TRBV11-2, with D possibly TRBD1 on 6 matching bases. CDR1 is SGHAT, CDR2 FQNNGV, per germline. V lost 5 bases and J 4 bases, leaving 20 bases between the germline ends. There are 16 residues in the CDR3. CDR3 in amino acids: CASSHPGGGRGTEAFF. DNA of the CDR3: TGTGCCAGCAGCCATCCTGGCGGGGGGCGAGGCACTGAAGCTTTCTTT.

The gene calls are TRBV5-7 and TRBJ2-5, with 15 bases aligning to TRBD2. TRBV5-7 is flagged as an ORF with uncertain function. V was clipped by 3 bases and J by 5 bases; unmatched bases: 2. This CDR3 has 15 residues. For the CDR3, the DNA is TGTGCCAGCAGCTGGGGACTAGCGGGAGGTGAGACCCAGTACTTC. Its protein product is CASSWGLAGGETQYF.

A single count supports this clone. The V call is TRBV5-6, the J call TRBJ2-1; 11 nucleotides match TRBD2. CDR1 SGHDT and CDR2 YYEEEE come from the germline V gene. There are 17 residues in the CDR3. V was clipped by 3 bases and J by 6 bases; unmatched bases: 11. The CDR3 nucleotides are TGTGCCAGCAGCTCCACCTGGGGACTAGCGGAAGTCAATGAGCAGTTCTTC. This sequence encodes CASSSTWGLAEVNEQFF.

V and J are TRBV18 and TRBJ2-2; tentative D call: TRBD2 (5 bases). Between the trimmed V and J ends, which lost 4 bases and 8 bases, there was a span of 14 bases. This CDR3 is built from 14 residues. Germline CDR1 KGHSH, CDR2 LQKENI. The CDR3 loop is CASSQDSSWGELFF. DNA of the CDR3: TGTGCCAGCTCACAGGACTCCTCCTGGGGGGAGCTGTTTTTT.

The chain couples TRBV28 to TRBJ2-3; perhaps TRBD2 as D (6 bases). From germline, CDR1 is MDHEN and CDR2 SYDVKM. The ends were cut back, 5 bases at V and 6 bases at J, with 18 bases in the middle. The CDR3 covers 15 residues. CDR3 coding DNA: TGTGCCAGCAGTCCTCCGGGACTGCCTGCGGATACGCAGTATTTT. Translated: CASSPPGLPADTQYF.

This chain connects TRBV6-5 to TRBJ1-6; D not resolved. CDR1 is MNHEY, CDR2 SVGAGI, per germline. Trimming left V 2 bases short and J 10 bases short, with 15 bases between. The CDR3 consists of 15 residues. The CDR3, as DNA: TGTGCCAGCAGTTACGGCTCGTGGGAGAGCTCACCCCTCCACTTT. Translation gives CASSYGSWESSPLHF.

The V call is TRBV28, the J call TRBJ1-5; 9 positions agree with TRBD1. Germline V gene lookup returns CDR1 MDHEN and CDR2 SYDVKM. V shed 6 bases and J 6 bases; nucleotides not matched to a gene: 6. This CDR3 has 14 residues. CDR3 nucleotides: TGTGCCAGCAGACAAGGACAGGGGACTCAGCCCCAGCATTTT. Amino acids: CASRQGQGTQPQHF.

The V gene is TRBV28, the J gene TRBJ1-4; 8 bases line up with TRBD1. The germline gives CDR1 MDHEN, CDR2 SYDVKM. Losses at the gene ends were 5 bases for V and 5 bases for J; bases not matched to a gene: 19. The CDR3 contains 19 residues. The CDR3 coding sequence is TGTGCCAGCAGTACCTCCTGGACAGGGAAGTCTTCTTTAAATGAAAAACTGTTTTTT. This translates into CASSTSWTGKSSLNEKLFF.

This chain joins TRBV28 and TRBJ1-5, with TRBD1 matching over 7 bases. From germline, CDR1 is MDHEN and CDR2 SYDVKM. The CDR3 is 15 amino acids. The trim removed 7 bases at V and 4 bases at J, leaving 10 bases unmatched. The CDR3 loop reads CASTMAGGRNQPQHF. The DNA of the CDR3 is TGTGCCAGCACCATGGCAGGGGGTCGTAATCAGCCCCAGCATTTT.

The table lists this clone with a count of one. V and J are TRBV5-1 and TRBJ2-7; 11 positions agree with TRBD1. The V gene's germline CDR1 is SGHRS and CDR2 YFSETQ. The CDR3 is 13 residues long. Trimming took 4 bases from V and 5 from J; bases not matched to a gene: 2. The CDR3 sequence: CASSRTGGDEQYF. The CDR3 bases are TGCGCCAGCAGCCGGACAGGGGGCGACGAGCAGTACTTC.

The chain has TRBV29-1 and TRBJ1-4, with 7 bases aligning to TRBD1. CDR3 length: 14 amino acids. J gave up 0 bases and V 6 bases, and 4 bases lay outside the gene matches. The germline V gene encodes CDR1 SQVTM and CDR2 ANQGSEA. The CDR3 DNA reads TGCAGCGTCCTCGGGACAGCAACTAATGAAAAACTGTTTTTT. Translation gives CSVLGTATNEKLFF.

The chain has TRBV5-1 and TRBJ2-5, with 7 bases aligning to TRBD1. V shed 6 bases and J 3 bases; nucleotides not matched to a gene: 5. Germline CDR1 and CDR2: SGHRS and YFSETQ. The CDR3 is made up of 13 amino acids. The CDR3 nucleotides are TGCGCCAGCACTCGACAGGGAGAAGAGACCCAGTACTTC. Protein sequence: CASTRQGEETQYF.

The chain uses TRBV18 and TRBJ2-7; D remains unclear. The CDR3 consists of 15 residues. V shed 3 bases and J shed 2 bases, with 14 bases lying between them. CDR1 and CDR2 from the germline V gene are KGHSH and LQKENI. For the CDR3, the DNA is TGTGCCAGCTCACCCGAGCTTCTCCAGGCCTACGAGCAGTACTTC. It yields the protein CASSPELLQAYEQYF.

V is TRBV30 and J is TRBJ2-3, with 7 positions matching TRBD1. The germline V gene has CDR1 GTSNPN and CDR2 SVGIG (reference sequence). This CDR3 region has 13 residues. The V segment lost 8 bases and the J segment 2 bases; nucleotides outside the gene matches: 7. For the CDR3, the DNA is TGTGCCCGGACCAGGGGGATCACAGATACGCAGTATTTT. The encoded protein is CARTRGITDTQYF.

This clone was observed at least ten times. The chain carries TRBV27 and TRBJ2-7; TRBD1 might be the D (5 bases). The V end lost 6 bases, the J end lost 3 bases, and 12 bases lay between the germline ends. Germline lookup yields CDR1 MNHEY and CDR2 SMNVEV (reference sequence). This CDR3 region has 13 residues. CDR3 loop: CASSLGQIYEQYF. CDR3 nucleotide sequence: TGTGCCAGCAGCCTAGGACAAATCTACGAGCAGTACTTC.

V usage is TRBV9 and J usage is TRBJ1-4; D not resolved. Trimming removed 4 bases at V and 8 bases at J, with 15 bases between. This CDR3 is built from 14 residues. Germline CDR1 SGDLS, CDR2 YYNGEE. CDR3 amino acids: CASSPPGRGEKLFF. For the CDR3, the DNA is TGTGCCAGCAGCCCCCCGGGTCGGGGAGAAAAACTGTTTTTT. The entire variable domain, with the rest obtained from reference TRBV9 and TRBJ1-4, is as follows: DSGVTQTPKHLITATGQRVTLRCSPRSGDLSVYWYQQSLDQGLQFLIQYYNGEERAKGNILERFSAQQFPDLHSELNLSSLELGDSALYFCASSPPGRGEKLFFGSGTQLSVL.

The chain employs TRBV6-6 and TRBJ1-2; tentatively, D is TRBD1 (5 bases). The germline V and J ends were trimmed by 2 bases and 6 bases, with 10 bases remaining between them. The CDR3 has 13 residues. The germline gives CDR1 MNHNY, CDR2 SVGAGI (reference sequence). The CDR3 region is CASSYPRGNGYTF. The CDR3 DNA reads TGTGCCAGCAGTTACCCTAGGGGTAATGGCTACACCTTC.